The rows below give T cell receptor beta chains drawn from one sample of a study of beta chain features in type 1 diabetes. Clones were read by immunoSEQ multiplex PCR, and TCRdb kept only the in-frame ones, dropping some. In the table there are hundreds of thousands of clones, approximately 15% of which are singletons. The sample was naive CD4+ T cells from blood. Receptors originate from a young man with type 1 diabetes. Both conserved end residues are part of each CDR3. D genes are given only for firm matches. Size is omitted from some rows. Given values are once, few, many or a class for expanded clones.

V gene: TRBV29-1; clone size: few; J gene: TRBJ1-4; D gene: NA; CDR3 protein: CSVEGQFNEKLFF; CDR3 DNA: TGCAGCGTTGAAGGACAGTTCAATGAAAAACTGTTTTTT
V gene: TRBV30; clone size: NA; J gene: TRBJ2-7; D gene: TRBD2; CDR3 protein: CAWRGGTSAYEQYF; CDR3 DNA: TGTGCCTGGAGGGGGGGGACTAGCGCTTACGAGCAGTACTTC
V gene: TRBV28; clone size: NA; J gene: TRBJ2-7; D gene: NA; CDR3 protein: CASSLTPLGHEQYF; CDR3 DNA: TGTGCCAGCAGTTTAACCCCCCTGGGGCACGAGCAGTACTTC
V gene: TRBV30; clone size: NA; J gene: TRBJ1-5; D gene: TRBD1; CDR3 protein: CAWTPGQGNQPQHF; CDR3 DNA: TGTGCCTGGACGCCGGGACAGGGCAATCAGCCCCAGCATTTT
V gene: TRBV30; clone size: NA; J gene: TRBJ2-5; D gene: NA; CDR3 protein: CAWTGETQYF; CDR3 DNA: TGTGCCTGGACGGGGGAGACCCAGTACTTC
V gene: TRBV19; clone size: NA; J gene: TRBJ2-1; D gene: NA; CDR3 protein: CASSIRETSWAEQFF; CDR3 DNA: TGTGCCAGTAGTATAAGGGAGACTAGTTGGGCTGAGCAGTTCTTC
V gene: TRBV28; clone size: few; J gene: TRBJ2-7; D gene: NA; CDR3 protein: CASSSPGHSFYEQYF; CDR3 DNA: TGTGCCAGCAGTTCCCCTGGTCACAGTTTCTACGAGCAGTACTTC
V gene: TRBV5-1; clone size: NA; J gene: TRBJ2-5; D gene: NA; CDR3 protein: CASSLGGTRRETQYF; CDR3 DNA: TGCGCCAGCAGCTTGGGAGGGACACGGCGGGAGACCCAGTACTTC
V gene: TRBV19; clone size: NA; J gene: TRBJ2-1; D gene: NA; CDR3 protein: CATRDYNEQFF; CDR3 DNA: TGTGCCACTCGGGACTACAATGAGCAGTTCTTC
V gene: TRBV9; clone size: few; J gene: TRBJ1-6; D gene: NA; CDR3 protein: CASSARTQERLHF; CDR3 DNA: TGTGCCAGCAGCGCCAGGACTCAAGAACGGCTCCACTTT
V gene: TRBV6-6; clone size: few; J gene: TRBJ1-1; D gene: TRBD1; CDR3 protein: CASTFRDREAFF; CDR3 DNA: TGTGCCAGCACCTTCCGGGACAGGGAAGCTTTCTTT
V gene: TRBV5-1; clone size: few; J gene: TRBJ2-7; D gene: NA; CDR3 protein: CASSLEGVSYEQYF; CDR3 DNA: TGCGCCAGCAGCTTGGAAGGAGTGTCCTACGAGCAGTACTTC
V gene: TRBV7-9; clone size: few; J gene: TRBJ1-2; D gene: NA; CDR3 protein: CASSSSRLRPEVNYGYTF; CDR3 DNA: TGTGCCAGCAGCTCCTCCCGTTTGCGGCCAGAGGTTAACTATGGCTACACCTTC
V gene: TRBV7-9; clone size: NA; J gene: TRBJ2-2; D gene: TRBD1; CDR3 protein: CASSGQGSGELFF; CDR3 DNA: TGTGCCAGCAGTGGACAGGGCTCCGGGGAGCTGTTTTTT
V gene: TRBV29-1; clone size: few; J gene: TRBJ1-4; D gene: TRBD1; CDR3 protein: CSVAGQGSEKLFF; CDR3 DNA: TGCAGCGTAGCGGGACAGGGGTCTGAAAAACTGTTTTTT
V gene: TRBV18; clone size: NA; J gene: TRBJ2-1; D gene: NA; CDR3 protein: CASSPPWAESDNEQFF; CDR3 DNA: TGTGCCAGCTCACCACCTTGGGCTGAGTCGGACAATGAGCAGTTCTTC
V gene: TRBV30; clone size: NA; J gene: TRBJ2-1; D gene: NA; CDR3 protein: CAWSVELIDEQFF; CDR3 DNA: TGTGCCTGGAGTGTAGAACTTATCGATGAGCAGTTCTTC
V gene: TRBV11-2; clone size: NA; J gene: TRBJ2-7; D gene: TRBD2; CDR3 protein: CASSLVERGPSYEQYF; CDR3 DNA: TGTGCCAGCAGCTTAGTCGAGCGGGGCCCCTCCTACGAGCAGTACTTC
V gene: TRBV9; clone size: NA; J gene: TRBJ2-2; D gene: NA; CDR3 protein: CASRRGNTGELFF; CDR3 DNA: TGTGCCAGCAGGAGAGGGAACACCGGGGAGCTGTTTTTT
V gene: TRBV25-1; clone size: few; J gene: TRBJ2-2; D gene: NA; CDR3 protein: CASRREYGELFF; CDR3 DNA: TGTGCCAGCAGGAGGGAGTACGGGGAGCTGTTTTTT
V gene: TRBV9; clone size: NA; J gene: TRBJ2-5; D gene: NA; CDR3 protein: CASSVRLDLARETQYF; CDR3 DNA: TGTGCCAGCAGCGTGAGACTAGACTTGGCGAGAGAGACCCAGTACTTC
V gene: TRBV25-1; clone size: few; J gene: TRBJ2-7; D gene: NA; CDR3 protein: CASSEWDISYEQYF; CDR3 DNA: TGTGCCAGCAGTGAGTGGGACATTTCCTACGAGCAGTACTTC
V gene: TRBV29-1; clone size: NA; J gene: TRBJ2-3; D gene: TRBD2; CDR3 protein: CSVEILGGTSGTDTQYF; CDR3 DNA: TGCAGCGTTGAGATTTTGGGGGGGACTAGCGGCACAGATACGCAGTATTTT
V gene: TRBV9; clone size: NA; J gene: TRBJ1-2; D gene: NA; CDR3 protein: CASSGAEGLGYTF; CDR3 DNA: TGTGCCAGCAGCGGGGCAGAGGGTTTAGGCTACACCTTC
V gene: TRBV19; clone size: few; J gene: TRBJ1-1; D gene: NA; CDR3 protein: CASRTSGLPNTEAFF; CDR3 DNA: TGTGCCAGTCGCACATCAGGGCTTCCGAACACTGAAGCTTTCTTT
V gene: TRBV29-1; clone size: NA; J gene: TRBJ2-3; D gene: NA; CDR3 protein: CSVPEGGGDTQYF; CDR3 DNA: TGCAGCGTTCCGGAGGGAGGGGGGGATACGCAGTATTTT
V gene: TRBV12-5; clone size: few; J gene: TRBJ2-2; D gene: NA; CDR3 protein: CASGLYNTGELFF; CDR3 DNA: TGTGCTAGTGGTTTATATAACACCGGGGAGCTGTTTTTT
V gene: TRBV14; clone size: NA; J gene: TRBJ2-2; D gene: NA; CDR3 protein: CASSQVRNTGELFF; CDR3 DNA: TGTGCCAGCAGCCAAGTCCGGAACACCGGGGAGCTGTTTTTT
V gene: TRBV29-1; clone size: few; J gene: TRBJ2-2; D gene: NA; CDR3 protein: CSAGGTAYTGELFF; CDR3 DNA: TGCAGCGCCGGAGGGACAGCATACACCGGGGAGCTGTTTTTT
V gene: TRBV30; clone size: NA; J gene: TRBJ1-1; D gene: NA; CDR3 protein: CAWAKGQGRTEAFF; CDR3 DNA: TGTGCCTGGGCCAAGGGGCAGGGTCGAACTGAAGCTTTCTTT
V gene: TRBV11-2; clone size: NA; J gene: TRBJ2-7; D gene: NA; CDR3 protein: CASRSRGGKSYEQYF; CDR3 DNA: TGTGCCAGCAGGTCTCGTGGGGGGAAATCCTACGAGCAGTACTTC